This T cell receptor beta chain is drawn from a study of shared clonotypes between healthy human individuals. Study at large: Each donor's CD8 memory used one plate, CD8 naive two, each CD4 subset three.

Notes on this clone: Its specificity is unknown.

A split of CD4+ cells into CD45RA+ naive and CD45RA-negative memory subsets was performed. Study results and limitations: Owing to a small donor count, the genetic and exposure-history diversity represented was limited.

TCRdb keeps only in-frame clones here, not all; method: immunoSEQ multiplex PCR. Among some 1.4 million clones, around 97% were seen once, and the ten largest hold roughly 1.2%. The CDR3 contains 16 residues. Trimming at V came to 4 bases and at J to 4 bases, leaving 10 bases not matched to a gene. In germline, CDR1 is MNHEY, CDR2 SMNVEV (reference sequence). Material: naive CD4+ T cells sorted from blood. The subset denotes: CD45RA+ positively selected. The sequence was obtained from a man aged 30 to 45 in good health. The rearrangement links TRBV27 to TRBJ2-3, with 8 bases lining up with TRBD2. CDR3 amino acids: CASSSGRTSQPDTQYF. The CDR3 DNA reads TGTGCCAGCAGTTCCGGCCGGACTAGCCAGCCAGATACGCAGTATTTT.